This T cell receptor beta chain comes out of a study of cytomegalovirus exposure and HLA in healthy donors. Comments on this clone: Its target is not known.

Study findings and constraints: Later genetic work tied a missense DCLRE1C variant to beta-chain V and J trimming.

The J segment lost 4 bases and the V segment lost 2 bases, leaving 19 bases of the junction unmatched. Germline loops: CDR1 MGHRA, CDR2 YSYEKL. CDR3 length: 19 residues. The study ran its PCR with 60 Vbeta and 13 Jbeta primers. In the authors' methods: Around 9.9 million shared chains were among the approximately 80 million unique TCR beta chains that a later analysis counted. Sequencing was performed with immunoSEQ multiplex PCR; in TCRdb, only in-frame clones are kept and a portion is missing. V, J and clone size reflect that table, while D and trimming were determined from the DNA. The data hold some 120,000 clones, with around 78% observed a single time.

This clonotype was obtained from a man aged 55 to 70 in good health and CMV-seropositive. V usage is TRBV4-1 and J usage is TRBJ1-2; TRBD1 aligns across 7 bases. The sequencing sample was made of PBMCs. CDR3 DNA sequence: TGCGCCAGCAGCCAACAACTCAGACAGGGAAGCCTGGGTAGCTATGGCTACACCTTC. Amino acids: CASSQQLRQGSLGSYGYTF.